This record looks at one TCR beta chain sequence and its context. What it recognizes is unknown. Repertoires were generated with immunoSEQ multiplex PCR, while TCRdb's copy carries only in-frame clones and drops some. The sample contains about 680,000 clones, approximately 90% of which appear only once. This record belongs to a study of shared clonotypes between healthy human individuals. Naive CD8 cells comprised CD45RO-negative, CCR7-positively selected cells, excluding terminally differentiated effector memory CD45RA+ cells. Every contributor of samples was a Caucasian grown-up residing in Nashville, Tennessee. Germline CDR1 reads LNHDA; CDR2 reads SQIVND (reference sequence). Trimming removed 5 bases from V and 2 bases from J, with 14 bases in between. This CDR3 region has 15 residues. General study points: Generation probabilities of non-shared clonotypes were lower (relative to those shared by all four donors). The study found roughly 5% of naive CD4 clonotypes shared across several donors. Among donors, clonotype sharing was expected to be affected by sequencing depth.

The TCR sequence derives from a man younger than 45 in good health. Sequenced sample: naive CD8+ T cells sorted from blood. This chain links TRBV19 with TRBJ2-3; tentative D call: TRBD2 (6 bases). The CDR3: CASSRVAAVTDTQYF. The CDR3 nucleotides are TGTGCCAGTAGTCGGGTAGCGGCAGTCACAGATACGCAGTATTTT.